This entry lists 18 T cell receptor beta chains sequenced from one sample in a study of shared clonotypes between healthy human individuals (dated by TCRdb to 2019 to 2021). The receptor library was made with the immunoSEQ multiplex PCR assay. Held by TCRdb, this immuneACCESS table contains in-frame sequences only and omits some clones. Under half of the omission traces to an unresolved V gene where checked; the cause of the rest is unknown. A total of more than 1,200,000 clones appear in this sample, approximately 98.5% of them only once. Of the sample, about 0.4% is held by the ten largest clones. The source material was naive CD4+ T cells sorted from blood. Explained via the paper, the cell subset or site label denotes: CD45RA+ positively selected. Source of these receptors: a man aged 25 to 40 in good health.

CDR3 DNA sequence: TGTGCCAGCAGCGTAGCCGGGAGAGGCACCGGGGAGCTGTTTTTT. Protein sequence: CASSVAGRGTGELFF. J is TRBJ2-2 and V is TRBV9; D might be TRBD2 (6 bases). Germline V gives CDR1 SGDLS, CDR2 YYNGEE. This CDR3 is 15 amino acids long. V was shortened by 0 bases and J by 4 bases, with 10 bases between the two germline ends.

This chain links TRBV7-9 with TRBJ1-5; D uncertain. CDR3 size: 13 residues. Per germline, CDR1 SEHNR and CDR2 FQNEAQ (reference sequence). V lost 3 bases, J lost 5 bases, and 8 bases lay in between. CDR3 sequence (DNA): TGTGCCAGCAGCTTCCAAGGAGATCAGCCCCAGCATTTT. Encoded protein: CASSFQGDQPQHF. Full variable domain (remainder filled in from reference TRBV7-9 and TRBJ1-5): DTGVSQNPRHKITKRGQNVTFRCDPISEHNRLYWYRQTLGQGPEFLTYFQNEAQLEKSRLLSDRFSAERPKGSFSTLEIQRTEQGDSAMYLCASSFQGDQPQHFGDGTRLSIL.

This clone was counted a single time. This chain connects TRBV10-3 to TRBJ2-7; D is ambiguous. The V and J ends lost 6 bases and 4 bases respectively, with 10 bases between them. The CDR3 extends over 12 amino acids. CDR1 ENHRY and CDR2 SYGVKD come from the germline V gene. CDR3 amino acids: CAISAGRYEQYF. The CDR3 region has the DNA TGTGCCATCAGCGCCGGTCGTTACGAGCAGTACTTC.

CDR3 nucleotide sequence: TGTGCCAGTTTGGACAGGGGCACAGATACGCAGTATTTT. Residues: CASLDRGTDTQYF. The chain carries TRBV2 and TRBJ2-3; TRBD1 matches at 8 bases. The CDR3 is 13 residues long. Trimming removed 9 bases from V and 1 base from J; junction bases left unmatched: 3. Germline loops: CDR1 SNHLY, CDR2 FYNNEI.

This chain connects TRBV11-3 to TRBJ2-5; 14 bases align to TRBD2. In germline, CDR1 is SGHNT, CDR2 YENEEA. The CDR3 length is 19 residues. V lost 0 bases, J lost 5 bases, and 11 bases stayed unmatched. The CDR3 DNA reads as TGTGCCAGCAGCTTAGAATGGTTGGGGACTAGCGGGAGCAGGGAGACCCAGTACTTC. Encoded protein: CASSLEWLGTSGSRETQYF.

The chain uses TRBV28 and TRBJ2-1; a weak D match, TRBD2 (5 bases). CDR3 length: 15 residues. With 5 bases removed from V and 3 bases from J, the gap between germline ends came to 14 bases. The germline CDR1 and CDR2 sequences are MDHEN and SYDVKM. CDR3 coding DNA: TGTGCCAGCAGTGGGCGGAACGGGAACTACAATGAGCAGTTCTTC. Translating gives CASSGRNGNYNEQFF.

The chain is built from TRBV27 and TRBJ1-1; 8 bases are shared with TRBD1. Looked up from germline, CDR1 is MNHEY and CDR2 is SMNVEV (reference sequence). The CDR3 consists of 13 residues. The J segment lost 9 bases and the V segment lost 6 bases, leaving 9 bases of the junction unmatched. CDR3 region: CASRARGQGQAFF. In DNA, the CDR3 is TGTGCCAGCAGGGCGAGAGGACAGGGCCAAGCTTTCTTT.

The rearrangement joins TRBV7-8 to TRBJ2-2, with 7 bases fitting TRBD1. Germline CDR1 SGHVS, CDR2 FQNEAQ. Trimming took 6 bases from V and 6 from J; bases not matched to a gene: 7. This CDR3 contains 14 residues. As DNA, the CDR3 is TGTGCCAGCAGGTCTACAGGGGTCCCCGGGGAGCTGTTTTTT. Its translation is CASRSTGVPGELFF.

The V gene is TRBV11-2, the J gene TRBJ1-1; 7 bases agree with TRBD1. J gave up 1 base and V 6 bases, and 5 bases lay outside the gene matches. The CDR3 is made up of 14 amino acids. Germline CDR1 is SGHAT and CDR2 is FQNNGV. The CDR3 spells CASSLRTGNTEAFF. The DNA for the CDR3 is TGTGCCAGCAGTCTTAGGACAGGGAACACTGAAGCTTTCTTT.

The chain carries TRBV30 and TRBJ2-5; a possible D gene is TRBD1 (6 bases). Deletions cut 3 bases from V and 4 bases from J, with 18 bases between. CDR1 is GTSNPN and CDR2 is SVGIG in the germline V gene (reference sequence). CDR3 length: 15 residues. The CDR3 nucleotides are TGTGCCTGGAGACCTAGATGGGGGCGATCAGAGACCCAGTACTTC. It encodes CAWRPRWGRSETQYF.

The chain combines TRBV6-1 with TRBJ2-3, with TRBD2 matching 9 bases. The CDR3 is 16 residues long. V was clipped by 4 bases and J by 0 bases; unmatched bases: 5. Germline CDR1 MNHNS, CDR2 SASEGT. The CDR3 DNA reads TGTGCCAGCAGTGTCCATACTAGCGGGAGCACAGATACGCAGTATTTT. Translating it yields CASSVHTSGSTDTQYF.

The rearrangement joins TRBV28 to TRBJ1-5; D call uncertain. V lost 2 bases, J lost 3 bases, and 8 bases lay in between. Germline V CDR1 and CDR2: MDHEN, SYDVKM. The CDR3 extends over 14 amino acids. CDR3 sequence (DNA): TGTGCCAGCAGTTTAGTCCCCGCCAATCAGCCCCAGCATTTT. Residues: CASSLVPANQPQHF.

The V and J genes are TRBV2 and TRBJ1-5; D not resolved. Trimming took 2 bases from V and 5 from J, leaving 13 bases between them. This CDR3 comprises 15 residues. Germline CDR1 reads SNHLY; CDR2 reads FYNNEI. In DNA, the CDR3 is TGTGCCAGCAGTGAACGCCTTATCGGCGATCAGCCCCAGCATTTT. Encoded protein: CASSERLIGDQPQHF.

Details on this clone: The sample holds other DNA sequences that translate to the same CDR3. CDR3 loop: CASSFLETQYF. The CDR3 nucleotides are TGCGCCAGCAGCTTTCTTGAGACCCAGTACTTC. V gene TRBV5-1 combines with J gene TRBJ2-5, with D unclear. The CDR3 spans 11 residues. The ends were cut back, 2 bases at V and 5 bases at J, with 4 bases in the middle. Looked up from germline, CDR1 is SGHRS and CDR2 is YFSETQ.

J is TRBJ2-1 and V is TRBV11-3, with TRBD2 matching over 8 bases. Per the germline V gene, CDR1 is SGHNT and CDR2 is YENEEA. Trimming removed 4 bases from V and 8 bases from J; junction bases left unmatched: 7. The CDR3 is made up of 14 amino acids. Written as DNA, the CDR3 is TGTGCCAGCAGCTCATATAGCGGGGCCGATGAGCAGTTCTTC. Its protein is CASSSYSGADEQFF. The variable domain in full, completed from reference TRBV11-3 and TRBJ2-1, reads EAGVVQSPRYKIIEKKQPVAFWCNPISGHNTLYWYLQNLGQGPELLIRYENEEAVDDSQLPKDRFSAERLKGVDSTLKIQPAELGDSAVYLCASSSYSGADEQFFGPGTRLTVL.

The V gene is TRBV28, the J gene TRBJ2-5, with TRBD2 as a possible D gene (5 bases). Germline V CDR1 and CDR2: MDHEN, SYDVKM. This CDR3 comprises 12 residues. V gave up 7 bases and J gave up 3 bases, with 9 bases separating them. CDR3 loop: CASNWREETQYF. The DNA for the CDR3 is TGTGCCAGCAACTGGCGGGAAGAGACCCAGTACTTC. The complete variable domain, with remaining parts taken from reference TRBV28 and TRBJ2-5, reads DVKVTQSSRYLVKRTGEKVFLECVQDMDHENMFWYRQDPGLGLRLIYFSYDVKMKEKGDIPEGYSVSREKKERFSLILESASTNQTSMYLCASNWREETQYFGPGTRLLVL.

This chain connects TRBV14 to TRBJ1-1; D remains ambiguous. Between the trimmed V and J ends, which lost 7 bases and 0 bases, there was a span of 9 bases. Germline CDR1 reads SGHDN; CDR2 reads FVKESK. The CDR3 covers 13 residues. CDR3 amino acids: CASKKALNTEAFF. DNA of the CDR3: TGTGCCAGCAAGAAGGCGTTGAACACTGAAGCTTTCTTT.

CDR3 nucleotide sequence: TGCAGTGCTAGCGCGCAGTATTTT. Its translation is CSASAQYF. The chain is built from TRBV20-1 and TRBJ2-3; D remains ambiguous. The CDR3 covers 8 residues. Trimming left V 3 bases short and J 10 bases short, with 2 bases between. Germline lookup yields CDR1 DFQATT and CDR2 SNEGSKA (reference sequence).